This T cell receptor (beta chain) was profiled in a study of shared clonotypes between healthy human individuals. The assay was immunoSEQ multiplex PCR, and TCRdb's table has in-frame clones only and misses some. The data show hundreds of thousands of clones, roughly four fifths seen once. This CDR3 is built from 14 residues. V shed 2 bases and J shed 6 bases, with 12 bases lying between them. Germline loops: CDR1 LNHDA, CDR2 SQIVND (reference sequence). The sample comprised PBMCs. The source of this sequence is a woman aged 40 to 50 in good health. Some clones in this sample may be carry-over from other donors' samples. The chain links TRBV19 to TRBJ2-3; no clear D gene. This chain's CDR3 is CASSIYGSSDTQYF. DNA for the CDR3: TGTGCCAGTAGTATATACGGATCCTCGGATACGCAGTATTTT.